What follows are 3 T cell receptor beta chains derived from one specimen sequenced in a study of T cell responses to AZD1222 COVID-19 vaccine. Assay: immunoSEQ multiplex PCR; the TCRdb copy retains only in-frame clones and omits some. The sample shows about 150,000 clones, 80% to 95% of them seen only once. The material was peripheral blood, obtained on day 0 of MenACWY control vaccination. These receptors were obtained from an adult in good health.

This clone showed up just once. V is TRBV30 and J is TRBJ1-2; tentatively, D is TRBD1 (5 bases). Germline CDR1 and CDR2: GTSNPN and SVGIG (reference sequence). Trimming pared 5 bases from V and 6 bases from J, leaving 13 bases between. CDR3 length equals 12 residues. This CDR3 is CAWSGGSDGYTF. Written as DNA, the CDR3 is TGTGCCTGGTCCGGGGGTTCCGATGGCTACACCTTC.

The J gene is TRBJ1-5, the V gene TRBV23-1; 11 bases map to TRBD1. TRBV23-1 is marked as an open reading frame, function uncertain. V dropped 3 bases and J dropped 0; count of bases not matched to a gene: 7. CDR3 length: 18 residues. The CDR3 coding sequence is TGCGCCAGCAGTCACTCCGGGACAGGGGGAGATAGCAATCAGCCCCAGCATTTT. Amino acid sequence: CASSHSGTGGDSNQPQHF.

The rearrangement links TRBV5-5 to TRBJ1-6; 8 bases line up with TRBD1. The CDR3 is 18 residues long. From germline, CDR1 is SGHKS and CDR2 YYEKEE (reference sequence). J was trimmed by 11 bases and V by 4 bases; bases with no gene match: 20. The CDR3: CASSTRDRPLFERPPLHF. The CDR3 DNA is TGTGCCAGCAGCACCCGGGACAGGCCCTTGTTTGAGCGACCACCCCTCCACTTT.